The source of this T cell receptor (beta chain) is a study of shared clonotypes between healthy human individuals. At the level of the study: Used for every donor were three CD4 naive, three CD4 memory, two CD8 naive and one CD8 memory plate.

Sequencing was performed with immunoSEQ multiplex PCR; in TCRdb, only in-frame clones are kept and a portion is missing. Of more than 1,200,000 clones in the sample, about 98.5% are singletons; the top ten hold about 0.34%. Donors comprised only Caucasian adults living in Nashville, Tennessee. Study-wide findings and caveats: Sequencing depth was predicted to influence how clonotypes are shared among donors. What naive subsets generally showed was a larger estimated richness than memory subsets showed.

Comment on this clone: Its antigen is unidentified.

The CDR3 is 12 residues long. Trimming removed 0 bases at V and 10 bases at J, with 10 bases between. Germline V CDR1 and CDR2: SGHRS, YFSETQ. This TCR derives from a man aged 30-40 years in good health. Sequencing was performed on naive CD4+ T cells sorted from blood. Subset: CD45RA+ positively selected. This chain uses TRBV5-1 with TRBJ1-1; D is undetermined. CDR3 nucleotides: TGCGCCAGCAGCTTGGACAAGAGGAGAGCTTTCTTT. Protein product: CASSLDKRRAFF.